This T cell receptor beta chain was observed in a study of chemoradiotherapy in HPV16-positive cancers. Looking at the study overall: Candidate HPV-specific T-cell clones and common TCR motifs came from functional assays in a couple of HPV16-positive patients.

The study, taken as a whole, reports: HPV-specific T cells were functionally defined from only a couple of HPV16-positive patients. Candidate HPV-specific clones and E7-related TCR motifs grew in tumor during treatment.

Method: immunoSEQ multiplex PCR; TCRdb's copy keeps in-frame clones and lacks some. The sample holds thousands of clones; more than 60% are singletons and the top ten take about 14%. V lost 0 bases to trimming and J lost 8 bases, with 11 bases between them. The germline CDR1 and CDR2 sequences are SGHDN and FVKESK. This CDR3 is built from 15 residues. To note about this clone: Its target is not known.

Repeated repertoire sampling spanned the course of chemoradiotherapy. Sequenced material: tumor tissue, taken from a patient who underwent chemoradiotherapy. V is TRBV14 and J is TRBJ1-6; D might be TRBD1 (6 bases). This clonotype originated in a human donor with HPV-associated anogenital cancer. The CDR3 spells CASSQETGIYSPLHF. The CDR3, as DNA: TGTGCCAGCAGCCAAGAAACAGGGATTTATTCACCCCTCCACTTT.